The 2 T cell receptor beta chains given below trace back to one sample, sequenced in a study of long-term antiretroviral therapy in people with HIV. Sequencing relied on immunoSEQ assay v3.0, run at survey level. TCRdb's table, derived via immunoSEQ multiplex PCR, lists solely in-frame clones and lacks some. The sample yields tens of thousands of clones, 75% to 85% seen once. Sequencing used unsorted PBMCs, obtained 3 years after starting antiretroviral therapy. The source is a man aged 50 or older with HIV.

The V and J genes are TRBV19 and TRBJ1-4, with D hard to call. The ends were cut back, 5 bases at V and 8 bases at J, with 9 bases in the middle. The CDR3 spans 12 residues. Germline-derived CDR1 and CDR2 are LNHDA and SQIVND (reference sequence). CDR3 in DNA: TGTGCCAGTAGTTCCTCAGCGGAAAAACTGTTTTTT. This encodes CASSSSAEKLFF.

CDR3 nucleotides: TGCAGTAAGGGACAGACCTATGGCTACACCTTC. Its protein is CSKGQTYGYTF. This rearrangement joins TRBV20-1 to TRBJ1-2; 7 nucleotides line up with TRBD1. The germline V gene has CDR1 DFQATT and CDR2 SNEGSKA (reference sequence). The V segment lost 8 bases and the J segment 4 bases; nucleotides outside the gene matches: 4. The CDR3 loop spans 11 amino acids.